These T cell receptor beta chains were read from a single sample in a study of Tregs in tolerant kidney transplant recipients. Here immunoSEQ multiplex PCR was the method, and the copy in TCRdb shows in-frame clones only, minus some. The sample gives roughly 120,000 clones, roughly nine tenths of which show up once; roughly 0.63% is in the top ten. Material for sequencing was CD4+ T cells from blood. The receptors were sampled from a human donor in good health. CDR3s include the opening cysteine and the closing phenylalanine or tryptophan. The order of the fields is D gene, V gene, clone size, J gene, CDR3 protein, CDR3 DNA. A D gene is named only where the DNA matches it firmly. Size is stated for part of the rows, as once, few or many counts, or as a class when the clone is expanded.

d_gene: TRBD2
v_gene: TRBV4-1
abundance: once
j_gene: TRBJ2-1
CDR3aa: CASSQAGREGLRRFF
CDR3nt: TGCGCCAGCAGCCAAGCCGGGCGGGAGGGCCTAAGGAGGTTCTTC

d_gene: NA
v_gene: TRBV9
abundance: NA
j_gene: TRBJ2-7
CDR3aa: CASSVSWGSNYEQYF
CDR3nt: TGTGCCAGCAGCGTATCATGGGGCTCCAACTACGAGCAGTACTTC

d_gene: NA
v_gene: TRBV7-2
abundance: NA
j_gene: TRBJ2-1
CDR3aa: CASSLKGHEQFF
CDR3nt: TGTGCCAGCAGCTTAAAGGGGCATGAGCAGTTCTTC

d_gene: TRBD1
v_gene: TRBV19
abundance: NA
j_gene: TRBJ1-5
CDR3aa: CASSARDRGSSNQPQHF
CDR3nt: TGTGCCAGCTCTGCCCGGGACAGGGGGTCCTCTAATCAGCCCCAGCATTTT

d_gene: NA
v_gene: TRBV10-3
abundance: NA
j_gene: TRBJ2-7
CDR3aa: CAIGGGTNSYEQYF
CDR3nt: TGTGCCATCGGTGGCGGGACGAACTCCTACGAGCAGTACTTC

d_gene: NA
v_gene: TRBV9
abundance: NA
j_gene: TRBJ2-2
CDR3aa: CASSVVAEMAGELFF
CDR3nt: TGTGCCAGCAGCGTAGTTGCGGAGATGGCCGGGGAGCTGTTTTTT

d_gene: NA
v_gene: TRBV5-1
abundance: NA
j_gene: TRBJ1-1
CDR3aa: CASSLEAQAYEAFF
CDR3nt: TGCGCCAGCAGCTTGGAGGCACAGGCCTATGAAGCTTTCTTT

d_gene: NA
v_gene: TRBV5-6
abundance: NA
j_gene: TRBJ2-1
CDR3aa: CASSWDARGRDNEQFF
CDR3nt: TGTGCCAGCAGCTGGGACGCCAGGGGCAGGGACAATGAGCAGTTCTTC

d_gene: NA
v_gene: TRBV6-1
abundance: NA
j_gene: TRBJ2-5
CDR3aa: CASSEPWRDGRKETQYF
CDR3nt: TGTGCCAGCAGTGAACCCTGGCGGGACGGGCGTAAGGAGACCCAGTACTTC

d_gene: TRBD2
v_gene: TRBV4-1
abundance: NA
j_gene: TRBJ2-5
CDR3aa: CASSLGLAGTSYQETQYF
CDR3nt: TGCGCCAGCAGCCTAGGACTAGCGGGAACGTCGTACCAAGAGACCCAGTACTTC

d_gene: NA
v_gene: TRBV18
abundance: NA
j_gene: TRBJ2-7
CDR3aa: CASSPGLTSYEQYF
CDR3nt: TGTGCCAGCTCACCAGGACTCACCTCCTACGAGCAGTACTTC

d_gene: NA
v_gene: TRBV14
abundance: NA
j_gene: TRBJ1-1
CDR3aa: CASSQVAASPVNTEAFF
CDR3nt: TGTGCCAGCAGCCAAGTTGCAGCTAGCCCGGTGAACACTGAAGCTTTCTTT

d_gene: NA
v_gene: TRBV5-1
abundance: NA
j_gene: TRBJ2-5
CDR3aa: CASSFESETQYF
CDR3nt: TGCGCCAGCAGCTTCGAGTCGGAGACCCAGTACTTC

d_gene: NA
v_gene: TRBV30
abundance: once
j_gene: TRBJ2-1
CDR3aa: CAWSPLTGPKWQFF
CDR3nt: TGTGCCTGGAGCCCCCTCACCGGGCCTAAGTGGCAGTTCTTC

d_gene: NA
v_gene: TRBV19
abundance: few
j_gene: TRBJ2-1
CDR3aa: CASSRSPPHNEQFF
CDR3nt: TGTGCCAGTAGTCGGAGTCCCCCCCACAATGAGCAGTTCTTC

d_gene: NA
v_gene: TRBV15
abundance: NA
j_gene: TRBJ1-1
CDR3aa: CATSRIGREAFF
CDR3nt: TGTGCCACCAGCAGAATCGGGAGGGAAGCTTTCTTT

d_gene: NA
v_gene: TRBV5-1
abundance: NA
j_gene: TRBJ2-1
CDR3aa: CASSLEGGGGSYNEQFF
CDR3nt: TGCGCCAGCAGCTTGGAAGGGGGCGGGGGCTCCTACAATGAGCAGTTCTTC

d_gene: NA
v_gene: TRBV7-6
abundance: NA
j_gene: TRBJ1-3
CDR3aa: CASSSTPRSSGNTIYF
CDR3nt: TGTGCCAGCAGCTCCACCCCCCGGAGCTCTGGAAACACCATATATTTT

d_gene: NA
v_gene: TRBV7-9
abundance: NA
j_gene: TRBJ1-3
CDR3aa: CASSSTTPSIGNTIYF
CDR3nt: TGTGCCAGCAGCTCTACAACCCCGTCTATTGGAAACACCATATATTTT

d_gene: TRBD1
v_gene: TRBV6-5
abundance: NA
j_gene: TRBJ1-3
CDR3aa: CASSTGVNSGNTIYF
CDR3nt: TGTGCCAGCAGTACAGGGGTCAACTCTGGAAACACCATATATTTT

d_gene: TRBD1
v_gene: TRBV5-4
abundance: NA
j_gene: TRBJ1-2
CDR3aa: CASSSGWGQDNYGYTF
CDR3nt: TGTGCCAGCAGCTCCGGGTGGGGACAGGACAACTATGGCTACACCTTC

d_gene: NA
v_gene: TRBV18
abundance: NA
j_gene: TRBJ1-3
CDR3aa: CASSQDSTGGNTIYF
CDR3nt: TGTGCCAGCTCACAGGACAGCACCGGGGGAAACACCATATATTTT

d_gene: NA
v_gene: TRBV10-2
abundance: NA
j_gene: TRBJ2-7
CDR3aa: CASTRGLLYEQYF
CDR3nt: TGCGCCAGCACGCGGGGACTCCTCTACGAGCAGTACTTC

d_gene: NA
v_gene: TRBV7-8
abundance: NA
j_gene: TRBJ2-5
CDR3aa: CASSLGTMETQYF
CDR3nt: TGTGCCAGCAGCTTAGGGACCATGGAGACCCAGTACTTC

d_gene: TRBD1
v_gene: TRBV11-2
abundance: NA
j_gene: TRBJ1-1
CDR3aa: CASSPQGGQGARAFF
CDR3nt: TGTGCCAGCAGCCCCCAGGGGGGACAGGGGGCGAGAGCTTTCTTT

d_gene: TRBD1
v_gene: TRBV7-3
abundance: NA
j_gene: TRBJ1-2
CDR3aa: CASSSLWDSGYTF
CDR3nt: TGTGCCAGCAGCTCTTTATGGGACAGTGGTTACACCTTC

d_gene: TRBD2
v_gene: TRBV25-1
abundance: NA
j_gene: TRBJ2-1
CDR3aa: CASSDPTLADNEQFF
CDR3nt: TGTGCCAGCAGTGATCCAACTCTAGCGGACAATGAGCAGTTCTTC

d_gene: NA
v_gene: TRBV28
abundance: NA
j_gene: TRBJ1-4
CDR3aa: CASSAINEKLFF
CDR3nt: TGTGCCAGCAGCGCGATTAATGAAAAACTGTTTTTT

d_gene: TRBD1
v_gene: TRBV2
abundance: NA
j_gene: TRBJ1-2
CDR3aa: CASSGQGSPNYGYTF
CDR3nt: TGTGCCAGCAGTGGACAGGGGAGTCCTAACTATGGCTACACCTTC

d_gene: TRBD2
v_gene: TRBV18
abundance: NA
j_gene: TRBJ2-5
CDR3aa: CATSTPSGAVQETQYF
CDR3nt: TGTGCCACCTCGACCCCGAGCGGGGCCGTACAAGAGACCCAGTACTTC

d_gene: NA
v_gene: TRBV6-4
abundance: NA
j_gene: TRBJ1-1
CDR3aa: CASSDLWENTEAFF
CDR3nt: TGTGCCAGCAGTGACCTTTGGGAGAACACTGAAGCTTTCTTT

d_gene: TRBD2
v_gene: TRBV19
abundance: NA
j_gene: TRBJ2-7
CDR3aa: CASRTAGGGLDEQYF
CDR3nt: TGTGCCAGCCGTACCGCCGGGGGGGGGCTAGACGAGCAGTACTTC

d_gene: TRBD1
v_gene: TRBV11-1
abundance: once
j_gene: TRBJ2-5
CDR3aa: CASSKGQGVKETQYF
CDR3nt: TGTGCCAGCAGCAAGGGACAGGGCGTGAAGGAGACCCAGTACTTC

d_gene: TRBD1
v_gene: TRBV10-3
abundance: NA
j_gene: TRBJ2-2
CDR3aa: CAISDRDRGYTGELFF
CDR3nt: TGTGCCATCAGTGACAGGGACAGGGGCTACACCGGGGAGCTGTTTTTT

d_gene: NA
v_gene: TRBV7-9
abundance: NA
j_gene: TRBJ1-3
CDR3aa: CASSLEGRGFGNTIYF
CDR3nt: TGTGCCAGCAGCTTAGAGGGCAGGGGTTTTGGAAACACCATATATTTT

d_gene: TRBD2
v_gene: TRBV7-2
abundance: NA
j_gene: TRBJ2-1
CDR3aa: CASSLLRTSGRYNEQFF
CDR3nt: TGTGCCAGCAGCCTCCTAAGGACTAGCGGGAGGTACAATGAGCAGTTCTTC

d_gene: TRBD1
v_gene: TRBV7-3
abundance: few
j_gene: TRBJ1-6
CDR3aa: CASSSGQGGSPLHF
CDR3nt: TGTGCCAGCAGCTCTGGACAGGGTGGTTCACCCCTCCACTTT

d_gene: NA
v_gene: TRBV9
abundance: once
j_gene: TRBJ1-2
CDR3aa: CASSALGGVLYGYTF
CDR3nt: TGTGCCAGCAGCGCCCTTGGGGGGGTGCTCTATGGCTACACCTTC

d_gene: NA
v_gene: TRBV18
abundance: NA
j_gene: TRBJ2-3
CDR3aa: CASSPASTDTQYF
CDR3nt: TGTGCCAGCTCACCTGCGTCCACAGATACGCAGTATTTT

d_gene: NA
v_gene: TRBV7-8
abundance: NA
j_gene: TRBJ1-4
CDR3aa: CASSSRVPATNEKLFF
CDR3nt: TGTGCCAGCAGCTCCAGGGTCCCTGCAACTAATGAAAAACTGTTTTTT

d_gene: NA
v_gene: TRBV2
abundance: NA
j_gene: TRBJ1-5
CDR3aa: CASKKVNQPQHF
CDR3nt: TGTGCCAGCAAGAAAGTAAATCAGCCCCAGCATTTT

d_gene: NA
v_gene: TRBV6-6
abundance: NA
j_gene: TRBJ1-2
CDR3aa: CASSYDRDAGYTF
CDR3nt: TGTGCCAGCAGTTACGATAGGGACGCCGGCTACACCTTC

d_gene: NA
v_gene: TRBV11-2
abundance: NA
j_gene: TRBJ2-7
CDR3aa: CASSPTGTRQYF
CDR3nt: TGTGCCAGCAGCCCCACTGGTACGAGGCAGTACTTC

d_gene: NA
v_gene: TRBV5-1
abundance: NA
j_gene: TRBJ2-2
CDR3aa: CASSSGNTGELFF
CDR3nt: TGCGCCAGCAGCAGTGGGAACACCGGGGAGCTGTTTTTT

d_gene: NA
v_gene: TRBV20-1
abundance: NA
j_gene: TRBJ1-4
CDR3aa: CSASRYEKLFF
CDR3nt: TGCAGTGCTTCCCGGTACGAAAAACTGTTTTTT

d_gene: NA
v_gene: TRBV19
abundance: NA
j_gene: TRBJ1-2
CDR3aa: CASSIGRANYGYTF
CDR3nt: TGTGCCAGTAGTATCGGCAGGGCTAACTATGGCTACACCTTC

d_gene: TRBD2
v_gene: TRBV10-3
abundance: NA
j_gene: TRBJ2-7
CDR3aa: CAISESAGGPYEQYF
CDR3nt: TGTGCCATCAGTGAGTCTGCGGGAGGGCCCTACGAGCAGTACTTC

d_gene: TRBD1
v_gene: TRBV6-6
abundance: NA
j_gene: TRBJ1-2
CDR3aa: CASSYSGGDSQGYTF
CDR3nt: TGTGCCAGCAGTTACTCGGGGGGGGACAGCCAGGGCTACACCTTC

d_gene: NA
v_gene: TRBV27
abundance: once
j_gene: TRBJ1-6
CDR3aa: CASSLEPGGNSPLHF
CDR3nt: TGTGCCAGCAGTTTAGAACCGGGGGGGAATTCACCCCTCCACTTT

d_gene: NA
v_gene: TRBV4-2
abundance: NA
j_gene: TRBJ2-3
CDR3aa: CASSQSMGRADTQYF
CDR3nt: TGTGCCAGCAGCCAAAGTATGGGTCGCGCAGATACGCAGTATTTT

d_gene: TRBD2
v_gene: TRBV29-1
abundance: NA
j_gene: TRBJ2-3
CDR3aa: CSAGGLAGATDTQYF
CDR3nt: TGCAGCGCCGGAGGGTTAGCGGGAGCGACAGATACGCAGTATTTT

d_gene: TRBD1
v_gene: TRBV9
abundance: NA
j_gene: TRBJ2-7
CDR3aa: CASSRSGQGNEQYF
CDR3nt: TGTGCCAGCAGCCGTTCGGGACAGGGCAACGAGCAGTACTTC

d_gene: NA
v_gene: TRBV29-1
abundance: NA
j_gene: TRBJ1-2
CDR3aa: CSVAEGGGIYGYTF
CDR3nt: TGCAGCGTTGCGGAGGGGGGCGGTATCTATGGCTACACCTTC

d_gene: TRBD2
v_gene: TRBV29-1
abundance: NA
j_gene: TRBJ2-7
CDR3aa: CSVEGEGSYEQYF
CDR3nt: TGCAGCGTTGAAGGGGAGGGCTCCTACGAGCAGTACTTC

d_gene: NA
v_gene: TRBV21-1
abundance: NA
j_gene: TRBJ2-1
CDR3aa: CASSPRPLAGGEGYNEQFF
CDR3nt: TGTGCCAGCAGCCCAAGGCCCCTAGCGGGAGGGGAGGGCTACAATGAGCAGTTCTTC

d_gene: NA
v_gene: TRBV5-1
abundance: NA
j_gene: TRBJ2-3
CDR3aa: CASSLIGAADTQYF
CDR3nt: TGCGCCAGCAGCCTCATAGGGGCGGCAGATACGCAGTATTTT

d_gene: TRBD1
v_gene: TRBV6-1
abundance: NA
j_gene: TRBJ1-1
CDR3aa: CASSVDRGRTEAFF
CDR3nt: TGTGCCAGCAGTGTCGACAGGGGGAGGACTGAAGCTTTCTTT

d_gene: NA
v_gene: TRBV6-1
abundance: NA
j_gene: TRBJ2-1
CDR3aa: CASNLAGNEQFF
CDR3nt: TGTGCCAGCAATCTAGCAGGCAATGAGCAGTTCTTC

d_gene: NA
v_gene: TRBV5-8
abundance: NA
j_gene: TRBJ2-5
CDR3aa: CASSWSVQETQYF
CDR3nt: TGTGCCAGCAGCTGGTCGGTTCAAGAGACCCAGTACTTC